The present entry profiles one T cell receptor beta chain with its context. The specificity of this receptor is unknown. It has no much larger one-base neighbor in the sample; base qualities were not kept. The data were obtained in a study of shared clonotypes between healthy human individuals (dated by TCRdb to the early 2020s). Regarding the study in general: The cohort comprised two women and a few men aged 18 to 49 years. To increase sequencing depth and limit assay-specific biases, different laboratories used diverse techniques to prepare libraries and sequence TCR repertoires. For each donor, CD4 naive and CD4 memory were each run on three plates, CD8 naive on two plates, and CD8 memory on one plate. To estimate repertoire size and how much clonotypes are shared between individuals, the study performed deep sequencing of blood TCR repertoires from five healthy adults. Between about 0.8 and 9.5 billion PBMCs per donor were obtained by leukapheresis. The full study reports these points: Based on pairwise subsampling, the degree of clonotype sharing among donors was expected to be affected by sequencing depth. The genetic and exposure-history diversity represented was limited by the small number of donors. Compared with non-shared clonotypes, clonotypes shared by all four sorted-subset donors had higher generation probabilities. Naive subsets generally had larger estimated clonotype richness than memory subsets did. Sampling was restricted to blood, and TCR repertoires in tissue are likely to differ from TCR repertoires in blood. When a handful of donors were compared, the shared fraction of clonotypes was roughly 4.8% for naive CD4, 3.5% for naive CD8, 2.3% for memory CD4, and less than 0.5% for memory CD8. Incomplete sequencing was indicated by rarefaction of sorted-subset datasets, despite the large sequencing depth.

Using the deep immunoSEQ assay, multiplex PCR amplified TCR CDR3 regions from genomic DNA. For each cell subset, the extracted genomic DNA was distributed evenly across all wells of several immunoSEQ 96-well plates, and each plate served as one replicate. For sorted subsets, around 200 ng genomic DNA, equal to 25,000 to 35,000 T cell genomes, was loaded into each replicate PCR. The purified libraries were quantified using a Qubit 3.0 fluorometer, sized with a Bioanalyzer 2100, and then quantified again using the KAPA Library Quantification kit. A separate single-read 150-cycle Illumina NextSeq 550 flow cell was used to sequence each immunoSEQ 96-well plate. Per the source publication's procedure: Because the immunoSEQ output held only junctional sequences and lacked quality scores, the filtering could not match the filtering applied to full-length reads. To assign V/J genes and CDR3, sequences were annotated using PyIR, a Python wrapper for IgBLAST v1.9, with IMGT germline references. Reads with weak V/J assignments (E-value above 1e-6), missing CDR3, stop codons, out-of-frame junctions, or ambiguous translated residues were removed. V3J clonotypes were defined as sequences sharing an identical inferred V gene, J gene, and CDR3 amino acid sequence. To compute the percentage overlap between repertoires, the number of shared unique clonotypes was divided by the size of the smaller repertoire. Richness of each repertoire was evaluated using RTK rarefaction, the Chao1 estimator, and Recon v2.1 estimates of unobserved clonotypes. For all TCRbeta clonotypes obtained by the gDNA method from four donors, generation probabilities were computed with OLGA. The source is immuneACCESS, and TCRdb retained only in-frame sequences with V and J called. Part of the clones is not carried over; for the studies checked, unresolved V genes explain less than half of this, and the remainder is unexplained. The V and J calls and clone size were taken over from that table, and D and trimming were inferred from the DNA. A total of about 1.1 million clones appear in this sample, 70% to 85% of them only once. 0.85% to 1% of the sample goes to the ten largest clones.

The germline V gene sets CDR1 to SGHVS and CDR2 to FQNEAQ. V is cut by 5 bases and J by 6 bases, and the space between the germline ends is 8 bases. Counted from cysteine to phenylalanine, this CDR3 has 12 amino acids. CDR3 DNA is the only sequence kept; it has 36 bases, read in frame from the first base. The donors were healthy, HIV-negative adults with no recently reported acute infections or vaccinations. All donors were Caucasian adults living in Nashville, Tennessee, USA. CD4+ T cells were enriched by magnetic negative selection, after which naive cells were positively selected on CD45RA and the negative fraction was taken as the memory subset. Blood was obtained by leukapheresis, after which PBMCs were separated by Ficoll-Histopaque density gradient centrifugation and cryopreserved in liquid nitrogen vapor phase. Analytical flow cytometry was used to check the purity and quantity of each magnetically sorted T cell population. From each sorted fraction, genomic DNA was isolated and quantified by UV absorbance on a Nanodrop 2000c.

Sequenced sample: memory CD4+ T cells from PBMCs. In the paper's terms, the cell subset or site label means: CD45RA-negative fraction. The clonotype originates from a man aged 18 to 30 in good health. Some clones in this sample may be carry-over from other donors' samples. Rearrangement joined TRBV7-8 to TRBJ2-1; there is no confident call for the D gene. The nucleotide sequence reads TGTGCCAGCAGCCCGACGGCCAATGAGCAGTTCTTC. This is translated as CASSPTANEQFF.